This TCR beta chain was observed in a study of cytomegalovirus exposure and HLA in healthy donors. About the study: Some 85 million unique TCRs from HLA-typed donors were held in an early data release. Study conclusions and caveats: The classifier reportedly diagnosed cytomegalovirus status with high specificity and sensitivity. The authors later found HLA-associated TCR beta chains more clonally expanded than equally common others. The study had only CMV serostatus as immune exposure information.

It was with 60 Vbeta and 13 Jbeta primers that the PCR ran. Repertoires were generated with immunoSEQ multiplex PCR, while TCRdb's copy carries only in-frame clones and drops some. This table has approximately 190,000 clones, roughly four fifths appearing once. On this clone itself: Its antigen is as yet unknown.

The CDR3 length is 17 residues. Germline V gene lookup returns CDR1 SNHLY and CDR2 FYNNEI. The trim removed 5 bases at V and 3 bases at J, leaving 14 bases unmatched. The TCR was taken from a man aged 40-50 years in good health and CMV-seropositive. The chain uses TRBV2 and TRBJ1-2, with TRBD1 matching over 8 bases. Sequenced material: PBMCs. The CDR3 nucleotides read TGTGCCAGCAGTTCCGGGACAGGTCGTGGTGTGGACTATGGCTACACCTTC. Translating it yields CASSSGTGRGVDYGYTF.